What follows are 32 T cell receptor beta chains derived from one specimen sequenced in a study of cytomegalovirus exposure and HLA in healthy donors. The PCR ran on 60 Vbeta and 13 Jbeta primers. Sequencing was performed with immunoSEQ multiplex PCR; in TCRdb, only in-frame clones are kept and a portion is missing. The listing contains about 53,000 clones. Sequencing was done on a sample of PBMCs. These receptors were collected from a man aged 18 to 29 in good health and CMV-seropositive.

The rearrangement uses TRBV28 and TRBJ1-1, with D possibly matching TRBD1 (6 bases). From germline, CDR1 is MDHEN and CDR2 SYDVKM. V lost 3 bases, J lost 4 bases, and 6 bases lay in between. This CDR3 has 12 amino acids. CDR3 DNA sequence: TGTGCCAGCAGTTTCAGGGGCACTGAAGCTTTCTTT. Translated: CASSFRGTEAFF.

V and J are TRBV11-1 and TRBJ2-3, with 8 bases that match TRBD1. This CDR3 comprises 15 residues. The germline CDR1 and CDR2 sequences are SGHAT and FQDESV (reference sequence). J was trimmed by 2 bases and V by 3 bases; bases with no gene match: 4. CDR3 DNA: TGTGCCAGCAGCTTCGGACAGGGCTTCACAGATACGCAGTATTTT. Protein product: CASSFGQGFTDTQYF.

This sequence joins TRBV9 and TRBJ2-5, with TRBD1 as a possible D gene (5 bases). The CDR3 extends over 15 amino acids. Per germline, CDR1 SGDLS and CDR2 YYNGEE. V lost 4 bases and J lost 5, with 18 bases in between. DNA of the CDR3: TGTGCCAGCAGCCCTTTCAGGGCAGGGTGGGAGACCCAGTACTTC. Translation gives CASSPFRAGWETQYF.

The genes are TRBV19 and TRBJ1-5; D ambiguous. This CDR3 has 13 amino acids. Trimming stripped 1 base from V and 5 bases from J, with 6 bases between. The germline V gene has CDR1 LNHDA and CDR2 SQIVND (reference sequence). The CDR3: CASSIAEDQPQHF. The CDR3, as DNA: TGTGCCAGTAGTATAGCGGAGGATCAGCCCCAGCATTTT.

This sequence joins TRBV6-1 and TRBJ1-1; 7 nucleotides agree with TRBD1. V dropped 6 bases and J dropped 5; count of bases not matched to a gene: 6. The CDR3 runs 13 residues. Per the germline V gene, CDR1 is MNHNS and CDR2 is SASEGT. The CDR3 loop reads CASRVTGRTEAFF. DNA of the CDR3: TGTGCCAGCAGGGTGACAGGGCGAACTGAAGCTTTCTTT.

The chain combines TRBV4-2 with TRBJ2-5; 7 positions match TRBD2. The J call may be incorrect, as the DNA end agrees better with TRBJ2-7. This CDR3 region has 13 residues. The germline V gene encodes CDR1 LGHNA and CDR2 YNFKEQ. CDR3 in DNA: TGTGCCAGCAGCCAAGCATCTAGCGGCGAGCAGTACTTC. Translated: CASSQASSGEQYF.

The chain couples TRBV14 to TRBJ1-2; D remains ambiguous. The CDR3 extends over 17 amino acids. V lost 1 base, J lost 2 bases, and 17 bases lay in between. CDR1 is SGHDN and CDR2 is FVKESK in the germline V gene. CDR3 sequence: CASSQVFYRAENYGYTF. The CDR3 bases are TGTGCCAGCAGCCAAGTTTTTTATCGAGCGGAAAACTATGGCTACACCTTC.

The chain carries TRBV18 and TRBJ2-2, with TRBD1 matching over 7 bases. The trim removed 5 bases at V and 2 bases at J, leaving 2 bases unmatched. The CDR3 runs to 14 residues. Per germline, CDR1 KGHSH and CDR2 LQKENI. In nucleotides, the CDR3 is TGTGCCAGCTCAGGGACAGCCAACACCGGGGAGCTGTTTTTT. It translates to CASSGTANTGELFF.

This CDR3 is CASSVQMNTEAFF. For the CDR3, the DNA is TGTGCCAGCAGTGTTCAGATGAACACTGAAGCTTTCTTT. The V gene is TRBV2, the J gene TRBJ1-1; no clear D. Germline CDR1 and CDR2: SNHLY and FYNNEI. Trimming stripped 4 bases from V and 0 bases from J, with 6 bases between. This CDR3 has 13 amino acids.

The CDR3 spells CASSFPTDREENQPQHF. CDR3 sequence (DNA): TGTGCCAGCAGTTTTCCGACTGACAGGGAGGAGAATCAGCCCCAGCATTTT. J is TRBJ1-5 and V is TRBV28, with 7 bases lining up with TRBD1. CDR1 MDHEN and CDR2 SYDVKM come from the germline V gene. V lost 3 bases to trimming and J lost 4 bases; unmatched junction nucleotides: 12. The CDR3 length is 17 residues.

V and J are TRBV28 and TRBJ1-1, with TRBD1 identical over 7 bases. The V and J ends lost 2 bases and 0 bases, in that order; junction bases with no gene match: 9. The germline V gene encodes CDR1 MDHEN and CDR2 SYDVKM. The CDR3 spans 17 residues. The CDR3 spells CASSLIRGRYLNTEAFF. The CDR3 DNA sequence: TGTGCCAGCAGTTTAATCAGGGGGAGGTATTTGAACACTGAAGCTTTCTTT. Full variable domain (remainder filled in from reference TRBV28 and TRBJ1-1): DVKVTQSSRYLVKRTGEKVFLECVQDMDHENMFWYRQDPGLGLRLIYFSYDVKMKEKGDIPEGYSVSREKKERFSLILESASTNQTSMYLCASSLIRGRYLNTEAFFGQGTRLTVV.

The rearrangement joins TRBV14 to TRBJ2-5, with D perhaps TRBD2 (5 bases). Between the trimmed V and J ends, which lost 0 bases and 2 bases, there was a span of 10 bases. The CDR3 has 15 amino acids. The germline gives CDR1 SGHDN, CDR2 FVKESK. CDR3 sequence reads: CASSQDRGIQETQYF. The CDR3 nucleotides are TGTGCCAGCAGCCAAGATCGGGGTATACAAGAGACCCAGTACTTC.

The rearrangement uses TRBV2 and TRBJ1-1, with D perhaps TRBD1 (6 bases). With 3 bases removed from V and 4 bases from J, the gap between germline ends came to 9 bases. The germline V gene encodes CDR1 SNHLY and CDR2 FYNNEI. CDR3 length: 13 amino acids. CDR3 in DNA: TGTGCCAGCAGTGACACAGGGCCCACTGAAGCTTTCTTT. The encoded protein is CASSDTGPTEAFF.

This chain connects TRBV7-9 to TRBJ2-5; 9 nucleotides line up with TRBD1. The J call is doubtful: the DNA matches TRBJ2-7 better. The CDR3 runs 18 residues. Germline-derived CDR1 and CDR2 are SEHNR and FQNEAQ (reference sequence). The CDR3 reads CASSLSGTGNKPPYEQYF. The CDR3 DNA reads as TGTGCCAGCAGCTTATCCGGGACAGGGAACAAACCTCCCTACGAGCAGTACTTC.

The chain links TRBV5-1 to TRBJ2-2; 7 positions match TRBD2. Trimming at V came to 0 bases and at J to 1 base, leaving 0 bases not matched to a gene. The CDR3 sequence is 15 residues long. Looked up from germline, CDR1 is SGHRS and CDR2 is YFSETQ. For the CDR3, the DNA is TGCGCCAGCAGCTTGGGCGGGAGGAACACCGGGGAGCTGTTTTTT. This gives the protein CASSLGGRNTGELFF.

The chain recombines TRBV9 with TRBJ2-6; no reliable D call. CDR3 length: 15 residues. Germline V CDR1 and CDR2: SGDLS, YYNGEE. Trimming stripped 3 bases from V and 2 bases from J, with 9 bases between. Here the CDR3 DNA reads TGTGCCAGCAGCGGCCCCCCTACTGGGGCCAACGTCCTGACTTTC. Its protein product is CASSGPPTGANVLTF.

The chain carries TRBV2 and TRBJ1-5; D call uncertain. Deletions cut 6 bases from V and 1 base from J, with 10 bases between. The CDR3 sequence is 14 residues long. Germline-derived CDR1 and CDR2 are SNHLY and FYNNEI. The CDR3 nucleotides read TGTGCCAGCAGGGTCAGTATCAGCAATCAGCCCCAGCATTTT. This encodes CASRVSISNQPQHF.

CDR3 DNA: TGTGCCAGTAGTATTCAAGGTGGTCGGGGTGAAGCTTTCTTT. This gives the protein CASSIQGGRGEAFF. The J gene is TRBJ1-1, the V gene TRBV19, with D uncertain. Per the germline V gene, CDR1 is LNHDA and CDR2 is SQIVND (reference sequence). The V end lost 3 bases, the J end lost 7 bases, and 15 bases lay between the germline ends. This CDR3 comprises 14 residues.

The gene calls are TRBV4-2 and TRBJ1-5; 9 bases map to TRBD1. The germline gives CDR1 LGHNA, CDR2 YNFKEQ. The CDR3 sequence is 16 residues long. V lost 1 base, J lost 6 bases, and 7 bases stayed unmatched. The CDR3 sequence: CASSQAAGTGIQPQHF. CDR3 in DNA: TGTGCCAGCAGCCAAGCTGCCGGGACAGGGATTCAGCCCCAGCATTTT.

V usage is TRBV7-6 and J usage is TRBJ1-2; D possibly corresponds to TRBD1 (6 bases). The V end lost 1 base, the J end lost 0 bases, and 6 bases lay between the germline ends. CDR3 length: 14 amino acids. Germline loops: CDR1 SGHVS, CDR2 FNYEAQ. The CDR3 nucleotides are TGTGCCAGCAGCTTAGGGACAGCTAACTATGGCTACACCTTC. Its translation is CASSLGTANYGYTF. Full variable domain (remainder filled in from reference TRBV7-6 and TRBJ1-2): GAGVSQSPRYKVTKRGQDVALRCDPISGHVSLYWYRQALGQGPEFLTYFNYEAQQDKSGLPNDRFSAERPEGSISTLTIQRTEQRDSAMYRCASSLGTANYGYTFGSGTRLTVV.

The V call is TRBV9, the J call TRBJ2-3; D remains ambiguous. The V end was cut by 1 base, the J end by 4 bases, with 4 bases between. Per the germline V gene, CDR1 is SGDLS and CDR2 is YYNGEE. This CDR3 comprises 12 residues. CDR3 residues: CASSVSSDTQYF. CDR3 nucleotides: TGTGCCAGCAGCGTATCATCAGATACGCAGTATTTT.

The chain uses TRBV27 and TRBJ2-7, with a tentative D call TRBD2 (6 bases). Germline CDR1 reads MNHEY; CDR2 reads SMNVEV (reference sequence). The CDR3 extends over 12 amino acids. Trimming left V 6 bases short and J 0 bases short, with 6 bases between. CDR3 in DNA: TGTGCCAGCAGCGGGAGCTCCTACGAGCAGTACTTC. It encodes CASSGSSYEQYF.

This sequence joins TRBV6-1 and TRBJ2-3, with a possible D match to TRBD1 (6 bases). V shed 4 bases and J shed 6 bases, with 14 bases lying between them. Per the germline V gene, CDR1 is MNHNS and CDR2 is SASEGT. The CDR3 has 14 amino acids. The CDR3 sequence: CASSVSRGLDTQYF. CDR3 bases: TGTGCCAGCAGTGTGTCCAGGGGTCTCGATACGCAGTATTTT.

The chain employs TRBV6-5 and TRBJ2-1; D might be TRBD2 (5 bases). CDR3 size: 15 residues. The V end was cut by 6 bases, the J end by 0 bases, with 12 bases between. Germline V gene sequence: CDR1 MNHEY, CDR2 SVGAGI. As DNA, the CDR3 is TGTGCCAGCAGCCCCGGGATTAGCTCCTACAATGAGCAGTTCTTC. Translating gives CASSPGISSYNEQFF.

This rearrangement joins TRBV7-9 to TRBJ2-7, with D possibly TRBD2 on 6 matching bases. The ends were cut back, 5 bases at V and 2 bases at J, with 13 bases in the middle. CDR1 and CDR2 (germline): SEHNR, FQNEAQ (reference sequence). The CDR3 is made up of 14 amino acids. As DNA, the CDR3 is TGTGCCAGCAGCAGCCGGGACTTAACCTACGAGCAGTACTTC. This encodes CASSSRDLTYEQYF.

J is TRBJ1-2 and V is TRBV6-5; no definite D call. Germline V CDR1 and CDR2: MNHEY, SVGAGI. The V gene lost 5 bases and the J gene lost 8 bases, with 18 bases spanning the gap. The CDR3 is 14 residues long. CDR3 DNA sequence: TGTGCCAGCAGTGGTTCCGGGTCGTTAGCCGGCTACACCTTC. Its translation is CASSGSGSLAGYTF.

Points on this clone: Other nucleotide sequences from this sample produce the same CDR3. The chain couples TRBV7-2 to TRBJ2-7; tentative D call: TRBD1 (5 bases). CDR3 length: 14 amino acids. Trimming pared 5 bases from V and 0 bases from J, leaving 11 bases between. Per the germline V gene, CDR1 is SGHTA and CDR2 is FQGNSA. The CDR3 coding sequence is TGTGCCAGCAGCCCTCAGGGTAGCTCCTACGAGCAGTACTTC. It encodes CASSPQGSSYEQYF.

The chain joins TRBV16 to TRBJ1-1, with unresolved D. This CDR3 has 14 residues. The ends were cut back, 1 base at V and 2 bases at J, with 8 bases in the middle. Germline assignment: CDR1 KGHSY and CDR2 FQNENV. This chain's CDR3 is CASSQWNSNTEAFF. In nucleotides, the CDR3 is TGTGCCAGCAGCCAATGGAACAGCAACACTGAAGCTTTCTTT.

The chain couples TRBV6-5 to TRBJ1-4, with 8 bases that match TRBD1. The trim removed 6 bases at V and 8 bases at J, leaving 5 bases unmatched. This CDR3 region has 13 residues. Germline CDR1 is MNHEY and CDR2 is SVGAGI. CDR3 DNA sequence: TGTGCCAGCAGAGCGACAGGGGACGAAAAACTGTTTTTT. It specifies CASRATGDEKLFF.

The chain joins TRBV7-3 to TRBJ2-3; possibly TRBD1 for D (5 bases). CDR1 is SGHTA and CDR2 is FQGTGA in the germline V gene. This CDR3 is built from 13 residues. Trimming removed 5 bases at V and 4 bases at J, with 10 bases between. Here the CDR3 reads CASSVRAADTQYF. The CDR3, as DNA: TGTGCCAGCAGCGTCAGGGCGGCAGATACGCAGTATTTT.

The V call is TRBV7-3, the J call TRBJ2-3, with D unresolved. The CDR3 is 14 amino acids. The germline CDR1 and CDR2 sequences are SGHTA and FQGTGA. The V end lost 5 bases, the J end lost 0 bases, and 9 bases lay between the germline ends. The CDR3 sequence: CASSQQESTDTQYF. In DNA, the CDR3 is TGTGCCAGCAGCCAGCAGGAAAGCACAGATACGCAGTATTTT. Combining the CDR3 with reference TRBV7-3 and TRBJ2-3 gives the whole variable domain GAGVSQTPSNKVTEKGKYVELRCDPISGHTALYWYRQSLGQGPEFLIYFQGTGAADDSGLPNDRFFAVRPEGSVSTLKIQRTERGDSAVYLCASSQQESTDTQYFGPGTRLTVL.

The chain employs TRBV11-2 and TRBJ1-6, with unresolved D. Germline V gene sequence: CDR1 SGHAT, CDR2 FQNNGV. The CDR3 consists of 15 residues. With 6 bases removed from V and 7 bases from J, the gap between germline ends came to 16 bases. In DNA form, the CDR3 reads TGTGCCAGCAGGAACGCCCGGTACCGCAATTCACCCCTCCACTTT. Amino acid sequence: CASRNARYRNSPLHF.